These 9 T cell receptor beta chains were sequenced from one sample in a study of shared clonotypes between healthy human individuals. Terminally differentiated effector memory CD45RA+ cells were left out of the naive CD8 fraction, which was CD45RO-negative and positively selected for CCR7. Assay used: immunoSEQ multiplex PCR; TCRdb lists only in-frame clones, some missing. The table records some 2 million clones, about 95% of them present only once. The specimen sequenced was naive CD8+ T cells sorted from blood. These receptors were obtained from a man between 18 and 35 years old in good health.

The chain recombines TRBV6-6 with TRBJ2-1, with 7 nucleotides matching TRBD2. Trimming removed 4 bases from V and 1 base from J; junction bases left unmatched: 4. Germline lookup yields CDR1 MNHNY and CDR2 SVGAGI (reference sequence). This CDR3 has 15 amino acids. CDR3 bases: TGTGCCAGCAGTTTTACTAGCGCTTCCTACAATGAGCAGTTCTTC. Protein sequence: CASSFTSASYNEQFF.

The gene calls are TRBV2 and TRBJ2-1; D is unclear. This CDR3 is 14 amino acids long. The ends were cut back, 4 bases at V and 7 bases at J, with 14 bases in the middle. Looked up from germline, CDR1 is SNHLY and CDR2 is FYNNEI. CDR3 region: CASSVVADGNEQFF. The CDR3 DNA reads TGTGCCAGCAGTGTTGTAGCAGACGGGAATGAGCAGTTCTTC.

The V gene is TRBV5-4, the J gene TRBJ2-7, with 7 nucleotides matching TRBD1. V lost 0 bases, J lost 2 bases, and 5 bases stayed unmatched. CDR3 length: 15 amino acids. CDR1 SGHNT and CDR2 YYREEE come from the germline V gene (reference sequence). CDR3 DNA sequence: TGTGCCAGCAGCTTGGCGGGACAGCAAGCCTACGAGCAGTACTTC. It encodes CASSLAGQQAYEQYF.

Concerning this clone: The sample holds other DNA sequences that translate to the same CDR3. The gene calls are TRBV27 and TRBJ2-2; TRBD1 or TRBD2 may be the D gene (5 bases each). Per the germline V gene, CDR1 is MNHEY and CDR2 is SMNVEV (reference sequence). The V gene lost 5 bases and the J gene lost 1 base, with 11 bases spanning the gap. There are 15 residues in the CDR3. The CDR3 DNA follows: TGTGCCAGCAGTCTCGGGACCGGGAACACCGGGGAGCTGTTTTTT. It translates to CASSLGTGNTGELFF.

The chain is built from TRBV7-9 and TRBJ2-1, with TRBD2 identical over 8 bases. The trim removed 5 bases at V and 10 bases at J, leaving 7 bases unmatched. CDR1 and CDR2 from the germline V gene are SEHNR and FQNEAQ (reference sequence). This CDR3 has 13 residues. The CDR3 protein is CASSRAGGREQFF. The DNA of the CDR3 is TGTGCCAGCAGCCGTGCGGGGGGACGAGAGCAGTTCTTC.

In its sample, this clone was seen a few times. The J gene is TRBJ1-3, the V gene TRBV19, with D hard to call. There are 14 residues in the CDR3. V lost 4 bases to trimming and J lost 0 bases, with 7 bases between them. The germline gives CDR1 LNHDA, CDR2 SQIVND (reference sequence). For the CDR3, the DNA is TGTGCCAGTAGTACGGATCACTCTGGAAACACCATATATTTT. It translates to CASSTDHSGNTIYF.

Note on this clone: The sample has other DNA sequences that encode this CDR3 too. V and J are TRBV11-2 and TRBJ2-7; D unclear. The CDR3 has 11 residues. Germline assignment: CDR1 SGHAT and CDR2 FQNNGV. Trimming removed 2 bases at V and 5 bases at J, with 4 bases between. The chain's CDR3 is CASSLSHEQYF. The CDR3 DNA follows: TGTGCCAGCAGCTTATCTCACGAGCAGTACTTC.

The J gene is TRBJ2-1, the V gene TRBV7-6; tentatively, D is TRBD2 (6 bases). V shed 3 bases and J shed 1 base, with 10 bases lying between them. The CDR3 runs 15 residues. Germline CDR1 SGHVS, CDR2 FNYEAQ. The DNA for the CDR3 is TGTGCCAGCAGCTTCGGGGGATTTTCCTACAATGAGCAGTTCTTC. This encodes CASSFGGFSYNEQFF.

The V gene is TRBV12-5, the J gene TRBJ2-7; D may be TRBD1 or TRBD2 (5 bases each). The germline CDR1 and CDR2 sequences are LGHNT and FRNRAP. With 4 bases removed from V and 2 bases from J, the gap between germline ends came to 15 bases. This CDR3 contains 15 residues. The CDR3 bases are TGTGCTAGTGGTTCGACCGGTCTGGGGGCCTACGAGCAGTACTTC. Residues: CASGSTGLGAYEQYF. The full variable domain, completed using reference TRBV12-5 and TRBJ2-7, is DARVTQTPRHKVTEMGQEVTMRCQPILGHNTVFWYRQTMMQGLELLAYFRNRAPLDDSGMPKDRFSAEMPDATLATLKIQPSEPRDSAVYFCASGSTGLGAYEQYFGPGTRLTVT.